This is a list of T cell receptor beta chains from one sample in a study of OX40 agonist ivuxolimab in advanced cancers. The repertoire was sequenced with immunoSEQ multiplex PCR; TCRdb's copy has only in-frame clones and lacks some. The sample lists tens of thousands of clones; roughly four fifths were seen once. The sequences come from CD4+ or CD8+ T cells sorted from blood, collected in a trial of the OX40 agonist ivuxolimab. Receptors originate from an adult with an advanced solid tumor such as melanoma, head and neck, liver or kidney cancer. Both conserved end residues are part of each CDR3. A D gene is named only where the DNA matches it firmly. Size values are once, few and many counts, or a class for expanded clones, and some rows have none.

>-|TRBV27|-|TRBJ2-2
TGTGCCAGCAGTAGAGGCACCGGGGAGCTGTTTTTT
CASSRGTGELFF
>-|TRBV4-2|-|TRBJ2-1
TGTGCCAGCAGCCAAGACAGGTCCTCCTACAATGAGCAGTTCTTC
CASSQDRSSYNEQFF
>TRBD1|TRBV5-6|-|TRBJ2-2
TGTGCCAGCAGCTCGGACAGGGGTACGAACACCGGGGAGCTGTTTTTT
CASSSDRGTNTGELFF
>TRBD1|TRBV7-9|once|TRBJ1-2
TGTGCCAGCAGCTACGGGACAGGCCGCTATGGCTACACCTTC
CASSYGTGRYGYTF
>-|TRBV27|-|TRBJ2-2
TGTGCCAGCAGTTTCTACAGGCGCGCGAACACCGGGGAGCTGTTTTTT
CASSFYRRANTGELFF
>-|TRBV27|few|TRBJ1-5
TGTGCCAGCAGAAGTTATAAGAGTGACTATCAGCCCCAGCATTTT
CASRSYKSDYQPQHF
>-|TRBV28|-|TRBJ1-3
TGTGCCAGTTACGCCGGATCGATGGGAAACACCATATATTTT
CASYAGSMGNTIYF
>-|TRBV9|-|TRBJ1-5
TGTGCCAGCAGCGTAATGCCGGGACCTCAGCCCCAGCATTTT
CASSVMPGPQPQHF
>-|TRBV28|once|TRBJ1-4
TGTGCCAGCAGGGAAAGGACGGTGAAGAATGAAAAACTGTTTTTT
CASRERTVKNEKLFF
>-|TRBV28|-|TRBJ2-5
TGTGCCAGCAGTTTAGGGCTATACCAAGAGACCCAGTACTTC
CASSLGLYQETQYF
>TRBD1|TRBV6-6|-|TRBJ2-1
TGTGCCAGCAGCACAGGGGGCGCCTGGGGTGAGCAGTTCTTC
CASSTGGAWGEQFF
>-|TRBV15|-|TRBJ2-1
TGTGCCACCAGCCGACGTCGGGCGGATGAGCAGTTCTTC
CATSRRRADEQFF
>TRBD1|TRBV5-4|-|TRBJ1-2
TGTGCCAGCAGCGGAGATAACGACAGGGCGAACTATGGCTACACCTTC
CASSGDNDRANYGYTF
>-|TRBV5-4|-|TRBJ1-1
TGTGCCAGCAGCGTTGGGGCACAGGGAGTTTTTAAGAACACTGAAGCTTTCTTT
CASSVGAQGVFKNTEAFF
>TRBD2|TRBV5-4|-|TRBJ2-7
TGTGCCAGCAGCCCGGTCGGGACTAGCGGGAGACCATACGAGCAGTACTTC
CASSPVGTSGRPYEQYF
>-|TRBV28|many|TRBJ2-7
TGTGCCAGCAGTTGGGGCCCCGGGATCGATGGGGACGAGCAGTACTTC
CASSWGPGIDGDEQYF
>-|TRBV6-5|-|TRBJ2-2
TGTGCCAGCAGTTCCCCCGGGGGTACCGGGACCGGGGAGCTGTTTTTT
CASSSPGGTGTGELFF
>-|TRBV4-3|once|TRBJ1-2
TGCGCCAGCAGCCATAGTTCCAACTATGGCTACACCTTC
CASSHSSNYGYTF
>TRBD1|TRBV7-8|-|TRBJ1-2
TGTGCCAGCAGCTTGACCGGGACAGCAGACTACACCTTC
CASSLTGTADYTF
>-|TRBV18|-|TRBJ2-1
TGTGCCAGCTCAGAACAATCGGGGGTTTGGGGCCTCAACAATGAGCAGTTCTTC
CASSEQSGVWGLNNEQFF
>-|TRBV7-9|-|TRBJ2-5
TGTGCCAGCAGCTTAGGTCGGAAGGCCCAGTACTTC
CASSLGRKAQYF